Below, 3 T cell receptor beta chains from the same sample are listed, as sequenced in a study of cytomegalovirus exposure and HLA in healthy donors. Both 60 Vbeta primers and 13 Jbeta primers went into the PCR. Assay: immunoSEQ multiplex PCR; the TCRdb copy retains only in-frame clones and omits some. The data show some 120,000 clones, roughly 74% seen once. Sequencing was carried out using PBMCs. All receptors derive from a woman aged 50 to 65 in good health and CMV-seropositive.

The gene calls are TRBV7-9 and TRBJ2-2; maybe TRBD2 (5 bases). Trimming left V 7 bases short and J 5 bases short, with 11 bases between. CDR3 length equals 13 residues. From germline, CDR1 is SEHNR and CDR2 FQNEAQ (reference sequence). The CDR3 DNA sequence: TGTGCCAGCACGGGAACCTTGACCGGGGAGCTGTTTTTT. Residues: CASTGTLTGELFF.

The chain carries TRBV5-1 and TRBJ2-6; D is perhaps TRBD1 (5 bases). Trimming removed 1 base at V and 3 bases at J, with 14 bases between. Germline lookup yields CDR1 SGHRS and CDR2 YFSETQ. The CDR3 consists of 17 residues. CDR3 sequence: CASSLTPQGYGANVLTF. CDR3 nucleotide sequence: TGCGCCAGCAGCTTGACTCCGCAGGGCTATGGGGCCAACGTCCTGACTTTC.

The V call is TRBV5-1, the J call TRBJ2-7, with 8 bases matching TRBD2. CDR3 length: 15 amino acids. V lost 4 bases, J lost 2 bases, and 8 bases stayed unmatched. Per germline, CDR1 SGHRS and CDR2 YFSETQ. CDR3 region: CASSVVAGLTYEQYF. The CDR3 nucleotides are TGCGCCAGCAGCGTCGTAGCGGGGTTGACCTACGAGCAGTACTTC.